This T cell receptor (beta chain) derives from a study of CD8 T cells in Susac syndrome. Trimming took off 2 bases at V and 9 bases at J, with 17 bases between the two ends. CDR1 is MNHEY and CDR2 is SVGAGI in the germline V gene. The CDR3 contains 16 residues. Purification of the CD8+ and CD4+ T cells relied on negative isolation, and TEMRA cells underwent FACS enrichment. Reverse transcription of about 0.5 to 1 ug RNA used random hexamers. The immunoSEQ assay covered 54 Vbeta and 13 Jbeta segments for CDR3. TCRdb re-derived calls from the immunoSEQ multiplex PCR reads in MiXCR, one entry per CDR3 protein. The sample carries under 250,000 distinct CDR3 sequences, 80% to 95% recorded once.

This receptor was identified in a human donor with multiple sclerosis. J is TRBJ1-6 and V is TRBV6-5; possible D gene TRBD1, 6 bases. The specimen was CD4+ T cells from PBMCs. The CDR3 loop is CASSYPTGSTFSPLHF. Written as DNA, the CDR3 is TGTGCCAGCAGTTACCCAACAGGGTCCACCTTTTCACCCCTCCACTTT.